Listed here are 32 T cell receptor beta chains from one sample, sequenced in a study of blood T cell repertoires in COVID-19 (TCRdb year 2020). The library was made by the immunoSEQ multiplex PCR assay. TCRdb carries this immuneACCESS record with in-frame sequences only. Its versions omit some clonotypes, under half of them owing to an unresolved V gene in the studies checked, with the rest unexplained. The sample table contains 130,000 to 150,000 clones; only one count was recorded for about 85% of them. Around 6.5% of the sample lies in the top ten. The sequenced sample was PBMCs or T cells enriched from blood (not recorded which). The receptor source for this set is a middle-aged woman who had recovered from COVID-19.

This chain connects TRBV5-1 to TRBJ1-6, with a weak D call TRBD1 (5 bases). Between the trimmed V and J ends, which lost 4 bases and 8 bases, there was a span of 16 bases. CDR1 SGHRS and CDR2 YFSETQ come from the germline V gene. The CDR3 sequence is 15 residues long. CDR3 amino acids: CASSQQGLGDSPLHF. DNA of the CDR3: TGCGCCAGCAGCCAGCAGGGATTAGGTGATTCACCCCTCCACTTT. Together with reference TRBV5-1 and TRBJ1-6, the CDR3 gives the full variable domain: KAGVTQTPRYLIKTRGQQVTLSCSPISGHRSVSWYQQTPGQGLQFLFEYFSETQRNKGNFPGRFSGRQFSNSRSEMNVSTLELGDSALYLCASSQQGLGDSPLHFGNGTRLTVT.

The genes are TRBV4-2 and TRBJ2-1; tentatively, D is TRBD2 (6 bases). Trimming shortened V by 0 bases and J by 4 bases, and 16 bases separated the two germline ends. The CDR3 extends over 17 amino acids. Germline-derived CDR1 and CDR2 are LGHNA and YNFKEQ. The CDR3 bases are TGTGCCAGCAGCCAAGATAACGGGAGAACCATGTACAATGAGCAGTTCTTC. Residues: CASSQDNGRTMYNEQFF.

This chain uses TRBV3-1 (or the pseudogene TRBV3-2) with TRBJ1-1, with TRBD1 identical over 7 bases. The junction had 8 bases not matched to a gene; V was cut back by 7 bases and J by 6 bases. Per germline, CDR1 LGHDT and CDR2 YNNKEL (reference sequence). CDR3 length equals 13 residues. CDR3 sequence (DNA): TGTGCCAGCATTTCGACAGGGATGGCTGAAGCTTTCTTT. Translation gives CASISTGMAEAFF.

Only a few counts were recorded for this clone. The chain couples TRBV6-5 to TRBJ2-1; 7 bases map to TRBD1. The V segment lost 7 bases and the J segment 6 bases; nucleotides outside the gene matches: 3. The CDR3 length is 12 residues. The germline CDR1 and CDR2 sequences are MNHEY and SVGAGI. The CDR3 DNA reads TGTGCCAGCACCAACAGGGGCAATGAGCAGTTCTTC. Protein: CASTNRGNEQFF.

The J gene is TRBJ2-7, the V gene TRBV2, with 12 bases aligning to TRBD2. Germline V gene lookup returns CDR1 SNHLY and CDR2 FYNNEI. With 6 bases clipped from V and 4 bases from J, the junction kept 7 bases outside the gene matches. CDR3 length: 15 residues. In nucleotides, the CDR3 is TGTGCCAGCAGAGGGGCTAGCGGGAGGGCATACGAGCAGTACTTC. The encoded protein is CASRGASGRAYEQYF.

The J gene is TRBJ2-7, the V gene TRBV5-1; 9 bases fit TRBD1. V lost 0 bases and J lost 2; bases outside the gene matches: 3. The CDR3 runs 15 residues. CDR1 is SGHRS and CDR2 is YFSETQ in the germline V gene. In nucleotides, the CDR3 is TGCGCCAGCAGCTTGGACAGGGGGCCCCCCTACGAGCAGTACTTC. Amino acid sequence: CASSLDRGPPYEQYF. The full variable domain, its missing parts supplied by reference TRBV5-1 and TRBJ2-7, is KAGVTQTPRYLIKTRGQQVTLSCSPISGHRSVSWYQQTPGQGLQFLFEYFSETQRNKGNFPGRFSGRQFSNSRSEMNVSTLELGDSALYLCASSLDRGPPYEQYFGPGTRLTVT.

This chain connects TRBV13 to TRBJ2-5, with 11 bases lining up with TRBD2. With 0 bases clipped from V and 5 bases from J, the junction kept 11 bases outside the gene matches. Germline V gene sequence: CDR1 PRHDT, CDR2 FYEKMQ (reference sequence). The CDR3 has 18 amino acids. The CDR3 DNA reads TGTGCCAGCAGCTTAGGATTGCTAGCGGGAGGAATGGAGGAGACCCAGTACTTC. Protein product: CASSLGLLAGGMEETQYF.

The gene calls are TRBV12-5 and TRBJ2-1, with 10 bases identical to TRBD2. CDR3 length equals 15 residues. CDR1 is LGHNT, CDR2 FRNRAP, per germline. V was pared by 4 bases and J by 6 bases, with 6 bases of the junction left unmatched. CDR3 bases: TGTGCTAGTGGTTGGTTTGCTAGCGGGAGCAATGAGCAGTTCTTC. This translates into CASGWFASGSNEQFF.

Remarks on this clone: At the DNA level, this CDR3 is encoded by other sequences in the same sample as well. The V call is TRBV19, the J call TRBJ1-1; TRBD1 is a possible D gene (5 bases). The CDR3 consists of 13 residues. V lost 6 bases to trimming and J lost 4 bases, with 12 bases between them. Per the germline V gene, CDR1 is LNHDA and CDR2 is SQIVND (reference sequence). CDR3 DNA sequence: TGTGCCAGTAGCCTGGGGGAGGGCACTGAAGCTTTCTTT. Protein: CASSLGEGTEAFF. The full variable domain, rest sourced from reference TRBV19 and TRBJ1-1, is DGGITQSPKYLFRKEGQNVTLSCEQNLNHDAMYWYRQDPGQGLRLIYYSQIVNDFQKGDIAEGYSVSREKKESFPLTVTSAQKNPTAFYLCASSLGEGTEAFFGQGTRLTVV.

V gene TRBV7-6 combines with J gene TRBJ2-3; TRBD2 is a possible D gene (5 bases). The CDR3 consists of 17 residues. Trimming pared 0 bases from V and 1 base from J, leaving 14 bases between. Per the germline V gene, CDR1 is SGHVS and CDR2 is FNYEAQ. The chain's CDR3 is CASSLAEGLLGTDTQYF. CDR3 DNA: TGTGCCAGCAGCTTAGCTGAGGGTCTGCTTGGCACAGATACGCAGTATTTT.

The chain carries TRBV30 and TRBJ1-2; perhaps TRBD1 as D (5 bases). This CDR3 has 13 amino acids. Trimming removed 4 bases from V and 1 base from J, with 10 bases in between. Germline loops: CDR1 GTSNPN, CDR2 SVGIG (reference sequence). The CDR3 coding sequence is TGTGCCTGGACAGTCAGGGATAACTATGGCTACACCTTC. This translates into CAWTVRDNYGYTF.

This clone has more than one count but fewer than ten. The chain uses TRBV9 and TRBJ1-1, with D possibly being TRBD1 (5 bases). V lost 0 bases, J lost 2 bases, and 8 bases lay in between. CDR3 length equals 14 residues. The germline V gene has CDR1 SGDLS and CDR2 YYNGEE. CDR3 DNA: TGTGCCAGCAGCGTAGGACAGACAAACACTGAAGCTTTCTTT. Encoded protein: CASSVGQTNTEAFF.

J is TRBJ2-4 and V is TRBV10-3, with unresolved D. V lost 2 bases to trimming and J lost 8 bases, with 10 bases between them. Germline values: CDR1 ENHRY, CDR2 SYGVKD. The CDR3 totals 13 residues. CDR3 residues: CAISEVGVDIQYF. In DNA, the CDR3 is TGTGCCATCAGTGAGGTCGGAGTAGACATTCAGTACTTC.

The rearrangement links TRBV29-1 to TRBJ1-2; 12 bases align to TRBD1. The V segment lost 4 bases and the J segment 7 bases; nucleotides outside the gene matches: 7. CDR3 length: 14 residues. The germline V gene has CDR1 SQVTM and CDR2 ANQGSEA. The CDR3 reads CSVARDRGLGGYTF. In nucleotides, the CDR3 is TGCAGCGTTGCCCGGGACAGGGGGCTTGGTGGCTACACCTTC.

The chain joins TRBV6-5 to TRBJ2-7, with a possible D match to TRBD2 (5 bases). The germline gives CDR1 MNHEY, CDR2 SVGAGI. The CDR3 runs to 14 residues. The V end lost 6 bases, the J end lost 4 bases, and 16 bases lay between the germline ends. The CDR3 sequence is CASSPRGGRYEQYF. DNA for the CDR3: TGTGCCAGCAGCCCCCGAGGCGGGCGATACGAGCAGTACTTC.

The rearrangement joins TRBV28 to TRBJ1-1; the match to TRBD1 covers 8 bases. The V gene's germline CDR1 is MDHEN and CDR2 SYDVKM. This CDR3 is built from 14 residues. Unmatched junction bases numbered 6, after V lost 6 bases and J lost 3 bases. CDR3 amino acids: CASRALQGDTEAFF. DNA of the CDR3: TGTGCCAGCAGGGCCCTACAGGGGGACACTGAAGCTTTCTTT.

CDR3 nucleotide sequence: TGTGCCAGCAGTTTAACTGGACAGGTTTATGGCTACACCTTC. Protein sequence: CASSLTGQVYGYTF. The rearrangement uses TRBV28 and TRBJ1-2, with 7 bases fitting TRBD1. J gave up 5 bases and V 2 bases, and 5 bases lay outside the gene matches. In germline, CDR1 is MDHEN, CDR2 SYDVKM. This CDR3 comprises 14 residues.

J is TRBJ2-1 and V is TRBV5-1; D possibly corresponds to TRBD1 (7 bases). CDR3 length: 15 amino acids. Germline V lookup: CDR1 SGHRS, CDR2 YFSETQ. Trimming removed 6 bases at V and 7 bases at J, with 20 bases between. In nucleotides, the CDR3 is TGCGCCAGCACCAATGTTGCGGCAGGGGGGAATGAGCAGTTCTTC. Amino acids: CASTNVAAGGNEQFF.

The V gene is TRBV12-3 or TRBV12-4, the J gene TRBJ1-5, with 8 bases aligning to TRBD1. The CDR3 consists of 13 residues. Germline trimming cut 5 bases from V and 5 bases from J; bases unmatched to any gene: 2. Here the CDR3 DNA reads TGTGCCAGCAGTAAGGACAGGGATCAGCCCCAGCATTTT. The encoded protein is CASSKDRDQPQHF.

The rearrangement joins TRBV27 to TRBJ2-4; 8 bases are a match to TRBD1. Germline V gives CDR1 MNHEY, CDR2 SMNVEV (reference sequence). The ends lost 5 bases at V and 3 bases at J; junction bases unmatched: 6. CDR3 size: 15 residues. The CDR3: CASSLRGRSKNIQYF. Here the CDR3 DNA reads TGTGCCAGCAGTCTCAGGGGGCGAAGCAAAAACATTCAGTACTTC.

The chain's CDR3 is CASSGTGRDTQYF. The CDR3 DNA follows: TGCGCCAGCAGTGGGACAGGACGAGATACGCAGTATTTT. This chain connects TRBV5-1 to TRBJ2-3; 8 bases agree with TRBD1. The CDR3 totals 13 residues. Trimming at V came to 5 bases and at J to 5 bases, leaving 4 bases not matched to a gene. Germline CDR1 is SGHRS and CDR2 is YFSETQ.

The chain links TRBV7-8 to TRBJ2-1; 8 bases match TRBD1. CDR1 and CDR2 from the germline V gene are SGHVS and FQNEAQ. V lost 0 bases and J lost 7; bases outside the gene matches: 5. The CDR3 runs 15 residues. The CDR3 sequence: CASSLAAGGRNEQFF. CDR3 nucleotides: TGTGCCAGCAGCTTAGCCGCAGGGGGCAGGAATGAGCAGTTCTTC.

The chain couples TRBV5-4 to TRBJ2-5; 8 bases match TRBD2. The length of the CDR3 is 15 residues. Germline V lookup: CDR1 SGHNT, CDR2 YYREEE (reference sequence). Unmatched junction bases numbered 6, after V lost 0 bases and J lost 5 bases. CDR3 coding DNA: TGTGCCAGCAGCTTGGGATCGGGGGGGCTGGAGACCCAGTACTTC. Protein: CASSLGSGGLETQYF. Full variable domain (outside the CDR3, taken from reference TRBV5-4 and TRBJ2-5): ETGVTQSPTHLIKTRGQQVTLRCSSQSGHNTVSWYQQALGQGPQFIFQYYREEENGRGNFPPRFSGLQFPNYSSELNVNALELDDSALYLCASSLGSGGLETQYFGPGTRLLVL.

This chain joins TRBV6-5 and TRBJ2-7; D is perhaps TRBD2 (5 bases). Germline values: CDR1 MNHEY, CDR2 SVGAGI. With 5 bases removed from V and 3 bases from J, the gap between germline ends came to 11 bases. The CDR3 is 13 amino acids. CDR3 sequence reads: CASSRTSDYEQYF. DNA of the CDR3: TGTGCCAGCAGTCGGACTTCCGACTACGAGCAGTACTTC.

Worth noting for this clone: This CDR3 is also generated by other DNA sequences in the sample. The chain uses TRBV18 and TRBJ2-5; 7 nucleotides line up with TRBD1. This CDR3 region has 13 residues. Germline V gene lookup returns CDR1 KGHSH and CDR2 LQKENI. J gave up 3 bases and V 6 bases, and 4 bases lay outside the gene matches. The CDR3 region has the DNA TGTGCCAGCTCCCAAGGACAGGAAGAGACCCAGTACTTC. Its protein product is CASSQGQEETQYF.

The chain combines TRBV18 with TRBJ2-2; 11 bases line up with TRBD2. V was pared by 3 bases and J by 1 base, with 13 bases of the junction left unmatched. This CDR3 spans 20 amino acids. Germline V gives CDR1 KGHSH, CDR2 LQKENI. The CDR3 region is CASSPTGTSGVLGNTGELFF. CDR3 nucleotide sequence: TGTGCCAGCTCACCCACGGGGACTAGCGGAGTCCTGGGGAACACCGGGGAGCTGTTTTTT.

This chain joins TRBV29-1 and TRBJ1-1, with 7 positions matching TRBD1. This CDR3 region has 13 residues. J was trimmed by 0 bases and V by 3 bases; bases with no gene match: 1. The germline V gene has CDR1 SQVTM and CDR2 ANQGSEA. CDR3: CSVEGTVNTEAFF. The DNA of the CDR3 is TGCAGCGTTGAGGGGACAGTGAACACTGAAGCTTTCTTT.

This chain connects TRBV11-3 to TRBJ2-5, with a possible D match to TRBD1 (6 bases). Between the trimmed V and J ends, which lost 0 bases and 3 bases, there was a span of 11 bases. The CDR3 loop spans 15 amino acids. Germline V gives CDR1 SGHNT, CDR2 YENEEA. CDR3 DNA: TGTGCCAGCAGCTTAGATGGGGGCAGGGAAGAGACCCAGTACTTC. As protein: CASSLDGGREETQYF.

This clone has a single count. The same CDR3 is also encoded by other DNA sequences in this sample. The chain employs TRBV19 and TRBJ2-7, with 12 bases matching TRBD2. V lost 4 bases to trimming and J lost 4 bases; unmatched junction nucleotides: 5. This CDR3 has 15 amino acids. Per the germline V gene, CDR1 is LNHDA and CDR2 is SQIVND (reference sequence). The CDR3 loop is CASSTRTSGAYEQYF. CDR3 nucleotide sequence: TGTGCCAGTAGTACCAGGACTAGCGGGGCATACGAGCAGTACTTC.

Note on this clone: One end of the junction is discordant with germline, which a read error may explain. The chain carries TRBV19 and TRBJ2-7; 7 positions agree with TRBD1. The CDR3 has 12 amino acids. Per the germline V gene, CDR1 is LNHDA and CDR2 is SQIVND (reference sequence). The CDR3 region has the DNA TGTGCCAGTAGTTTAGACAGGGACGAGCAGTACTTC. Translation gives CASSLDRDEQYF.

The chain is built from TRBV7-3 and TRBJ2-1; 11 nucleotides match TRBD2. Germline V gene data show CDR1 as SGHTA and CDR2 as FQGTGA. CDR3 length: 17 amino acids. V dropped 5 bases and J dropped 4; count of bases not matched to a gene: 10. CDR3 DNA: TGTGCCAGCAGCCCAAACCCCATAGCGGGAGGGTACAATGAGCAGTTCTTC. This gives the protein CASSPNPIAGGYNEQFF.

The chain carries TRBV27 and TRBJ1-6; 8 nucleotides line up with TRBD1. This CDR3 region has 15 residues. V gave up 1 base and J gave up 8 bases; unmatched junction bases: 4. CDR1 is MNHEY and CDR2 is SMNVEV in the germline V gene (reference sequence). CDR3 sequence reads: CASSLFLGQDSPLHF. In DNA form, the CDR3 reads TGTGCCAGCAGTTTATTTTTGGGACAGGATTCACCCCTCCACTTT.